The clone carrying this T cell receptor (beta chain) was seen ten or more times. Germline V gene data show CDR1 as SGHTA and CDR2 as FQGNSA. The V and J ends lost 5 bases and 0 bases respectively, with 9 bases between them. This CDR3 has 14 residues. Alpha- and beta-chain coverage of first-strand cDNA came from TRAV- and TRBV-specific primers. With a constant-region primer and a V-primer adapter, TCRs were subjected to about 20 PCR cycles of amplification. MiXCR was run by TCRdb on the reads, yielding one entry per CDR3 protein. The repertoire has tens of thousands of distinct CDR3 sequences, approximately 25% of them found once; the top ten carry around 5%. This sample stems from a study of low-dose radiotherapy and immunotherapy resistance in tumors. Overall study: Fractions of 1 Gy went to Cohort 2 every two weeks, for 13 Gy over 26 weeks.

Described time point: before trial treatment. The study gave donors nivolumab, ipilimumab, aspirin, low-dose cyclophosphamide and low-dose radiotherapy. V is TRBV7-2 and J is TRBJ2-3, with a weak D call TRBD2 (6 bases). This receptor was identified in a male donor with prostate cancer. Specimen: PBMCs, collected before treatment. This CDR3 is CASSRGLSTDTQYF. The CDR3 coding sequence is TGTGCCAGCAGCCGCGGACTAAGCACAGATACGCAGTATTTT.